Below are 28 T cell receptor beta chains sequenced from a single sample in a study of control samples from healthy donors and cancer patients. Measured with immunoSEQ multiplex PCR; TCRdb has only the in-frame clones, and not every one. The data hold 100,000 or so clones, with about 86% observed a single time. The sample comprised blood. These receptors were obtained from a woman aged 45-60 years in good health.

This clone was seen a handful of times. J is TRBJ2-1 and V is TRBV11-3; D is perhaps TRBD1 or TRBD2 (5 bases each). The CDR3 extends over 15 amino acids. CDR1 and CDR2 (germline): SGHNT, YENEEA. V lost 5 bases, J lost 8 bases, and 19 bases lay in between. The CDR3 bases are TGTGCCAGCAGCAGCTTATCGGGGACCGGACATGAGCAGTTCTTC. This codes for CASSSLSGTGHEQFF. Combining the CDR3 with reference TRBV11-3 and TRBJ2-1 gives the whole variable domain EAGVVQSPRYKIIEKKQPVAFWCNPISGHNTLYWYLQNLGQGPELLIRYENEEAVDDSQLPKDRFSAERLKGVDSTLKIQPAELGDSAVYLCASSSLSGTGHEQFFGPGTRLTVL.

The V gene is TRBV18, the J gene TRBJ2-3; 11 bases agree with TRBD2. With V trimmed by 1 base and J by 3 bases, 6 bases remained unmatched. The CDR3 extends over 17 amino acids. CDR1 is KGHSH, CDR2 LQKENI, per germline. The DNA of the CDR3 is TGTGCCAGCTCACCACAGTTACTAGCGGGGGCGACAGATACGCAGTATTTT. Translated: CASSPQLLAGATDTQYF.

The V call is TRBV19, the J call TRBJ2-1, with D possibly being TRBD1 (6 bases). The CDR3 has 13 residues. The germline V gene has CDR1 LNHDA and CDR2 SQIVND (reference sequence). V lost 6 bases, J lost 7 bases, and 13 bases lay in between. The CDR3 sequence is CASRTQGLNEQFF. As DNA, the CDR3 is TGTGCCAGTAGGACCCAGGGGCTGAATGAGCAGTTCTTC.

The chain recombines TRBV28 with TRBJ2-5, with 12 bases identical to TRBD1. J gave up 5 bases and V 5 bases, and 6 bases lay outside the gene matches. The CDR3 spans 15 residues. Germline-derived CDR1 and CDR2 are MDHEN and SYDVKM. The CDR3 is CASSHGTGGGETQYF. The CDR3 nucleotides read TGTGCCAGCAGTCACGGGACAGGGGGCGGGGAGACCCAGTACTTC.

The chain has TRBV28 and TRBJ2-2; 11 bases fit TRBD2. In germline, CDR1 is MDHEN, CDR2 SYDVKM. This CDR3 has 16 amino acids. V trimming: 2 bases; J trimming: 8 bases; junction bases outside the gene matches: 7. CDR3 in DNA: TGTGCCAGCAGTTTACGGACTAGCGGGTTTTCTGGGGAGCTGTTTTTT. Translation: CASSLRTSGFSGELFF.

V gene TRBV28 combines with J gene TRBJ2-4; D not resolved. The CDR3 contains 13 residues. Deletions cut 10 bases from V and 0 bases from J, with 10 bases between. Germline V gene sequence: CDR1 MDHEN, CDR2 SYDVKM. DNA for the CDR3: TGTGCCACCCACGAGGTAGCCAAAAACATTCAGTACTTC. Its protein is CATHEVAKNIQYF.

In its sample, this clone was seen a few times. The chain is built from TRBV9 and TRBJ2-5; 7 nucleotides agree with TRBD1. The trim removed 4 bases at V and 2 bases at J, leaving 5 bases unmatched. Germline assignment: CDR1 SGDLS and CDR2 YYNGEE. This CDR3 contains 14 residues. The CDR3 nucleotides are TGTGCCAGCAGCCCCGGGACAGTTCAAGAGACCCAGTACTTC. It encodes CASSPGTVQETQYF.

The CDR3 nucleotides read TGTGCCAGCAGCTCCCATGGGGGGGGCCTGGAGACCCAGTACTTC. Protein product: CASSSHGGGLETQYF. The genes are TRBV7-3 and TRBJ2-5, with D possibly TRBD2 on 7 matching bases. V shed 4 bases and J shed 5 bases, with 17 bases lying between them. Germline V CDR1 and CDR2: SGHTA, FQGTGA. CDR3 length: 15 amino acids.

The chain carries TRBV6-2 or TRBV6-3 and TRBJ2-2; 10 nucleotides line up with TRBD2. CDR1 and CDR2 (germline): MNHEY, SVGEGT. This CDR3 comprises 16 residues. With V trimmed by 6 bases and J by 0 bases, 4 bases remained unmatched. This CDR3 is CASSPGLAANTGELFF. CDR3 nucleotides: TGTGCCAGCAGCCCCGGACTAGCGGCGAACACCGGGGAGCTGTTTTTT.

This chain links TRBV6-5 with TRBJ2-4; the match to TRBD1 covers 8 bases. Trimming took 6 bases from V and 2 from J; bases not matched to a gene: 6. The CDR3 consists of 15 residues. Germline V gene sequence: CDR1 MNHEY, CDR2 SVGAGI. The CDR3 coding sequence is TGTGCCAGCAGCGAGCAGGGGGCGCCCAAAAACATTCAGTACTTC. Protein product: CASSEQGAPKNIQYF.

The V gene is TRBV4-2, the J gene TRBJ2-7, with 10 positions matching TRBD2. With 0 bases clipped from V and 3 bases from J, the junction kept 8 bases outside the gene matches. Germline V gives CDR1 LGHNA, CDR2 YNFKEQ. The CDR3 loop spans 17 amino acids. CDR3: CASSQEGSGRNLYEQYF. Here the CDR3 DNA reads TGTGCCAGCAGCCAAGAGGGTAGCGGGAGGAATCTCTACGAGCAGTACTTC.

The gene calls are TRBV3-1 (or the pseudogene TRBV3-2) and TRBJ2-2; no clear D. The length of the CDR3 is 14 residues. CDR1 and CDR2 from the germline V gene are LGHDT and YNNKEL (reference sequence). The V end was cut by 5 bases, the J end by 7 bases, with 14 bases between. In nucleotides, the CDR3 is TGTGCCAGCAGCGCCCGTCTAAGTGGCGGGGAGCTGTTTTTT. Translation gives CASSARLSGGELFF.

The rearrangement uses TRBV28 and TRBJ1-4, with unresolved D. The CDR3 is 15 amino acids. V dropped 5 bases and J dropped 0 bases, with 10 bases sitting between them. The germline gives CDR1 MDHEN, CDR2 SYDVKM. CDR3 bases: TGTGCCAGCAGTCAGAGCCGGACAACTAATGAAAAACTGTTTTTT. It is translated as CASSQSRTTNEKLFF.

CDR3 sequence: CASSQELLSPHEQFF. In DNA, the CDR3 is TGTGCCAGCAGCCAAGAATTGCTGTCACCGCATGAGCAGTTCTTC. The chain links TRBV4-2 to TRBJ2-1; D is uncertain. The CDR3 extends over 15 amino acids. Trimming pared 0 bases from V and 8 bases from J, leaving 14 bases between. Germline V gene data show CDR1 as LGHNA and CDR2 as YNFKEQ.

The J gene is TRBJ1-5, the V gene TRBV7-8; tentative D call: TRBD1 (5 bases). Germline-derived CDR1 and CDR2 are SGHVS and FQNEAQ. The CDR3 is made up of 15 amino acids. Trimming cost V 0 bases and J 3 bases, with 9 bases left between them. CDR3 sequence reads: CASSLAGGNNQPQHF. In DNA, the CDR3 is TGTGCCAGCAGCTTAGCGGGGGGAAACAATCAGCCCCAGCATTTT. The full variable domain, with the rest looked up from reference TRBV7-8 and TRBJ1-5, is GAGVSQSPRYKVAKRGQDVALRCDPISGHVSLFWYQQALGQGPEFLTYFQNEAQLDKSGLPSDRFFAERPEGSVSTLKIQRTQQEDSAVYLCASSLAGGNNQPQHFGDGTRLSIL.

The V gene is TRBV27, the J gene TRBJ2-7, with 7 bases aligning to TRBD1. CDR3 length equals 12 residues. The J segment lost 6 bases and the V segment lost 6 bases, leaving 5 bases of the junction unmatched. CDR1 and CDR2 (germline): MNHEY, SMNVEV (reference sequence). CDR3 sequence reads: CASSDRESEQYF. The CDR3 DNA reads TGTGCCAGCAGCGACAGGGAGTCCGAGCAGTACTTC.

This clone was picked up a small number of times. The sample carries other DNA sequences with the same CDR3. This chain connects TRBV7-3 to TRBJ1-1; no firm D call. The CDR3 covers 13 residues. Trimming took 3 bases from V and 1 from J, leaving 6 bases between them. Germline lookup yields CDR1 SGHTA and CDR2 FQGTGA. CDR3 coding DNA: TGTGCCAGCAGCTTGTCGGCGAACACTGAAGCTTTCTTT. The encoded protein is CASSLSANTEAFF.

DNA for the CDR3: TGTGCCAGCAGCTCCATCGGGGGAAAGGGTGAAGCTTTCTTT. Protein sequence: CASSSIGGKGEAFF. The chain uses TRBV5-5 and TRBJ1-1, with TRBD1 as a possible D gene (5 bases). The CDR3 extends over 14 amino acids. Germline CDR1 and CDR2: SGHKS and YYEKEE (reference sequence). V lost 3 bases and J 7 bases, leaving 16 bases between the germline ends.

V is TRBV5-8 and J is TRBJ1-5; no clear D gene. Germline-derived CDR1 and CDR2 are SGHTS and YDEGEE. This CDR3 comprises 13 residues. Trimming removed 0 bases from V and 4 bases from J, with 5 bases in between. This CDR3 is CASSLAENQPQHF. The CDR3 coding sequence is TGTGCCAGCAGCTTGGCAGAAAATCAGCCCCAGCATTTT. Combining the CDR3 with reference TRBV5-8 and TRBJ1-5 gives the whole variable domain EAGVTQSPTHLIKTRGQQATLRCSPISGHTSVYWYQQALGLGLQFLLWYDEGEERNRGNFPPRFSGRQFPNYSSELNVNALELEDSALYLCASSLAENQPQHFGDGTRLSIL.

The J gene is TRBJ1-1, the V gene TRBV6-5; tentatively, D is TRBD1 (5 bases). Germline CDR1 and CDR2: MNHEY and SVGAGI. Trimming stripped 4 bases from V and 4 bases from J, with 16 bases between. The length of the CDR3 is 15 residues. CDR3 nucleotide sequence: TGTGCCAGCAGTTCCCCTGGGGGAGGGCGCACTGAAGCTTTCTTT. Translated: CASSSPGGGRTEAFF.

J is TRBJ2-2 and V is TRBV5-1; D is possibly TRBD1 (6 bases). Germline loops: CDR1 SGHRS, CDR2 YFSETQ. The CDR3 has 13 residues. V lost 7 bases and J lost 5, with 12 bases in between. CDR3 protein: CASGLQGTGELFF. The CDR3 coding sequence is TGCGCCAGCGGCCTACAGGGTACCGGGGAGCTGTTTTTT.

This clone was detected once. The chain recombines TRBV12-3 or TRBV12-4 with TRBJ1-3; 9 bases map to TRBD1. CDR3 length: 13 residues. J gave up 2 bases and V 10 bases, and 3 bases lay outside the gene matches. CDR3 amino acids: CATRQGAGNTIYF. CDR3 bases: TGTGCCACCCGACAGGGGGCTGGAAACACCATATATTTT.

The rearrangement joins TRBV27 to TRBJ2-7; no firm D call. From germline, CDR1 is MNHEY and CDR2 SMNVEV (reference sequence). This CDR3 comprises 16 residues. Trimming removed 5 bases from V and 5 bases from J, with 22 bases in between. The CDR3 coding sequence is TGTGCCAGCAGTCCCAACCCTCGGTCTCCCCCCGACGAGCAGTACTTC. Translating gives CASSPNPRSPPDEQYF.

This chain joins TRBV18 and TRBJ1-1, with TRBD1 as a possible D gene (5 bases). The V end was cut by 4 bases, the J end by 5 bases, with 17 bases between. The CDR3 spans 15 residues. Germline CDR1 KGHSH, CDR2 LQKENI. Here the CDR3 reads CASSQGAPGWTEAFF. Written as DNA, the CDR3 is TGTGCCAGCTCACAAGGGGCGCCAGGGTGGACTGAAGCTTTCTTT.

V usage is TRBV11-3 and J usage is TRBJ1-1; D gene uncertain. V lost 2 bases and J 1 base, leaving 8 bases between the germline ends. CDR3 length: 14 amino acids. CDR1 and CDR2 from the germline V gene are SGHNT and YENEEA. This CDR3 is CASSLSRGNTEAFF. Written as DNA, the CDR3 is TGTGCCAGCAGCTTATCTCGAGGGAACACTGAAGCTTTCTTT.

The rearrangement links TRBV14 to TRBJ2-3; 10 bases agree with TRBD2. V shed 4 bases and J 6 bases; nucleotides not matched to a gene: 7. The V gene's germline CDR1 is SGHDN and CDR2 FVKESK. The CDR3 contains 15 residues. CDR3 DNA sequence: TGTGCCAGCAGCCCTTTAGCGGGAGGACGCGATACGCAGTATTTT. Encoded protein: CASSPLAGGRDTQYF.

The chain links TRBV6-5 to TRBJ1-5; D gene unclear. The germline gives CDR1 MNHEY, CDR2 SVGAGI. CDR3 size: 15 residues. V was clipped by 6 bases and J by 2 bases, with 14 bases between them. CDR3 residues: CASRRTPRGNQPQHF. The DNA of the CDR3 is TGTGCCAGCAGACGGACCCCACGGGGCAATCAGCCCCAGCATTTT.

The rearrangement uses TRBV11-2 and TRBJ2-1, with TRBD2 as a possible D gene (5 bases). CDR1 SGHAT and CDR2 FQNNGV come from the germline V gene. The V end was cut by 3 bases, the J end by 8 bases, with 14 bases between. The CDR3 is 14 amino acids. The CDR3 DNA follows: TGTGCCAGCAGCTTCATAGGGCGGGTTGATGAGCAGTTCTTC. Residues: CASSFIGRVDEQFF.